This entry concerns a single T cell receptor (beta chain). Its antigen is still unknown. These data belong to a study of T cell responses to AZD1222 COVID-19 vaccine. Trimming cost V 0 bases and J 0 bases, with 7 bases left between them. Germline V lookup: CDR1 KGHSH, CDR2 LQKENI. CDR3 size: 15 residues. The study's findings and limits: Vaccination with two AZD1222 doses was followed by a rise in Spike-specific TCR breadth and depth. In the spike-specific TCR repertoire, nearly half reportedly target unmutated variant regions.

TCRdb's copy holds only in-frame clones and misses some; the assay was immunoSEQ multiplex PCR. The table lists over 200,000 clones, approximately 94% of them singletons, with over 1.5% in the top ten. The chain joins TRBV18 to TRBJ2-3; possible D gene TRBD2, 5 bases. This specimen consisted of peripheral blood, obtained 28 days after the second dose of the MenACWY control vaccine. The TCR sequence derives from an adult who received the MenACWY meningococcal vaccine as a control. The CDR3 protein is CASSPPRVSTDTQYF. CDR3 bases: TGTGCCAGCTCACCACCGCGGGTGAGCACAGATACGCAGTATTTT.